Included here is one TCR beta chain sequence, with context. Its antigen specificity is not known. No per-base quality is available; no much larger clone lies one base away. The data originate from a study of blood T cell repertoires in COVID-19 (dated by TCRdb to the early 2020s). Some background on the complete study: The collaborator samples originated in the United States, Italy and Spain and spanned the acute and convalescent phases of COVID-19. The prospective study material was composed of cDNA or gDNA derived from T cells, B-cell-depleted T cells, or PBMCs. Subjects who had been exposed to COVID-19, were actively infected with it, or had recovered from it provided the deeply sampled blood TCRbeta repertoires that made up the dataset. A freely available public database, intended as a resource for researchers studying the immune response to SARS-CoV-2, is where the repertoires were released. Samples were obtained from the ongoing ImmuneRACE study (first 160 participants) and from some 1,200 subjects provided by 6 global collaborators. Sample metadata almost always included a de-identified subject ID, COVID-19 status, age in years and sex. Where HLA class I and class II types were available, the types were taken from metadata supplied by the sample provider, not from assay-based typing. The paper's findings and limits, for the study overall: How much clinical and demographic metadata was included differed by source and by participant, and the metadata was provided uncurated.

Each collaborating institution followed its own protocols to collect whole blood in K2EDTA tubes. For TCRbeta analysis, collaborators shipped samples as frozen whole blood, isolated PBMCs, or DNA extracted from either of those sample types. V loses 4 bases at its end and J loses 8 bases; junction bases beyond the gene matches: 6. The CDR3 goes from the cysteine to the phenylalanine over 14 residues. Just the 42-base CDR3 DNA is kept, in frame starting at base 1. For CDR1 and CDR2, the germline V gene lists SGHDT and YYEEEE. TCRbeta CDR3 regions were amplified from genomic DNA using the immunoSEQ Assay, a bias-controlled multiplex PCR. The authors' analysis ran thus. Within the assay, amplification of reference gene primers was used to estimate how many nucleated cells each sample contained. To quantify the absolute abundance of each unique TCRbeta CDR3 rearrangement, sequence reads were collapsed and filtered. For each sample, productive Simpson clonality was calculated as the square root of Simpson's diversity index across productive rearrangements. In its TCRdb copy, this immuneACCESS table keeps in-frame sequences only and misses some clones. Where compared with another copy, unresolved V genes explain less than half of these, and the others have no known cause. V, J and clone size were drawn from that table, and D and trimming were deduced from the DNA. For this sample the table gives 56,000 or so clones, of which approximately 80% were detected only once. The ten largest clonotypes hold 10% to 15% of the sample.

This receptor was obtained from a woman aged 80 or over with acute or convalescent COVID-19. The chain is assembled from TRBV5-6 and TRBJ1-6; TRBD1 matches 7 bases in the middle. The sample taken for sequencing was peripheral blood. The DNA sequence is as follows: TGTGCCAGCAGCCCGGGGACAGCCGATTCACCCCTCCACTTT. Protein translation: CASSPGTADSPLHF.